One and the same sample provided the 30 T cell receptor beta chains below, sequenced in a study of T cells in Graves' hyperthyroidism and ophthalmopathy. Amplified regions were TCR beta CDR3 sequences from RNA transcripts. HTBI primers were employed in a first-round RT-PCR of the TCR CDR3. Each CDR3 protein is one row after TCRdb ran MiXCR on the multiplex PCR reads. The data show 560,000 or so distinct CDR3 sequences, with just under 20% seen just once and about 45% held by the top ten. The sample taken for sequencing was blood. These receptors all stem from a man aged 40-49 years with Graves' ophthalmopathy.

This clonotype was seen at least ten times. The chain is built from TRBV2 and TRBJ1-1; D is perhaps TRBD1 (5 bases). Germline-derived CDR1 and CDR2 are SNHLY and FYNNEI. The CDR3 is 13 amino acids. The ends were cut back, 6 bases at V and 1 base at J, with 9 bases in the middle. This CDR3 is CASRRGPNTEAFF. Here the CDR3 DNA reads TGTGCCAGCAGGAGGGGACCGAACACTGAAGCTTTCTTT. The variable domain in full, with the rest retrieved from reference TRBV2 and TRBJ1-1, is EPEVTQTPSHQVTQMGQEVILRCVPISNHLYFYWYRQILGQKVEFLVSFYNNEISEKSEIFDDQFSVERPDGSNFTLKIRSTKLEDSAMYFCASRRGPNTEAFFGQGTRLTVV.

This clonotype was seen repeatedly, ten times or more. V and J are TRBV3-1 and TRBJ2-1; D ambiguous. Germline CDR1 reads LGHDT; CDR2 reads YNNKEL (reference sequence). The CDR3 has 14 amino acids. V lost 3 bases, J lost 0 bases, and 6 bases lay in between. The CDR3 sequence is CASSHWGSYNEQFF. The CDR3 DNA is TGTGCCAGCAGCCACTGGGGCTCCTACAATGAGCAGTTCTTC.

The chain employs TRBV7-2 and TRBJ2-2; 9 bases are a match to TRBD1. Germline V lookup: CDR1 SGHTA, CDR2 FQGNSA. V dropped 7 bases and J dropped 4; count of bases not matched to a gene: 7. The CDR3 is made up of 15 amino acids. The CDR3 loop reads CASNLKTGGTGELFF. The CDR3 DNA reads TGTGCCAGCAACCTCAAGACAGGGGGCACCGGGGAGCTGTTTTTT.

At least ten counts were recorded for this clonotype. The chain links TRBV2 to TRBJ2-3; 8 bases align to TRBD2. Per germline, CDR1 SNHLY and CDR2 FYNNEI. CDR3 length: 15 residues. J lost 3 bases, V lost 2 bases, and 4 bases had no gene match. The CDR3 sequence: CASSEQTSATDTQYF. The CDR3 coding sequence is TGTGCCAGCAGTGAACAGACTAGCGCAACAGATACGCAGTATTTT.

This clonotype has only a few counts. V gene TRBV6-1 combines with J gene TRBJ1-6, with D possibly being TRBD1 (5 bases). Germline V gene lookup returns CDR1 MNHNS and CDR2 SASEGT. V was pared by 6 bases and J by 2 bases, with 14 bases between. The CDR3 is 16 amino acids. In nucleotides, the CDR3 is TGTGCCAGCAGACCACTGGGGGTCGCCTATAATTCACCCCTCCACTTT. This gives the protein CASRPLGVAYNSPLHF.

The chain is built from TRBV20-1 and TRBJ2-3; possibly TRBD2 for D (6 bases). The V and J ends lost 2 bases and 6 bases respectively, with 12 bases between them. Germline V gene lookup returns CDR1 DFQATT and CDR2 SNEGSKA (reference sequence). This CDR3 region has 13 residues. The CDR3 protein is CSARPRGGDTQYF. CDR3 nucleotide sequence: TGCAGTGCTAGACCCCGCGGAGGGGATACGCAGTATTTT.

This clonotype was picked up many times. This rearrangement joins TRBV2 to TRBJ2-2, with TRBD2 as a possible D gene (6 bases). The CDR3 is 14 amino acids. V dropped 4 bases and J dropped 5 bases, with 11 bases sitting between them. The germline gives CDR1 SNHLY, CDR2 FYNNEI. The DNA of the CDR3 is TGTGCCAGCAGTGGCGGGGCACTTACCGGGGAGCTGTTTTTT. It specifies CASSGGALTGELFF.

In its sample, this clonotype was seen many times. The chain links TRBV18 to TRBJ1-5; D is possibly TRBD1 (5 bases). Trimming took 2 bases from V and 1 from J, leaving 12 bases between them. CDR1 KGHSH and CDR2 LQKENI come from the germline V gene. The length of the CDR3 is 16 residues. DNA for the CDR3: TGTGCCAGCTCACCATTGTCGGGGGGGAGCAATCAGCCCCAGCATTTT. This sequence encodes CASSPLSGGSNQPQHF.

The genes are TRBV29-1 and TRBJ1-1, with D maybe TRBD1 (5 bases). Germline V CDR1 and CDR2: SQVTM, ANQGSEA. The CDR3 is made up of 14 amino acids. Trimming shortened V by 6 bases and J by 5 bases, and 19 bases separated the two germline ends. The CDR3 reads CSVMGGVGATEAFF. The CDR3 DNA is TGCAGCGTCATGGGCGGGGTAGGGGCGACTGAAGCTTTCTTT.

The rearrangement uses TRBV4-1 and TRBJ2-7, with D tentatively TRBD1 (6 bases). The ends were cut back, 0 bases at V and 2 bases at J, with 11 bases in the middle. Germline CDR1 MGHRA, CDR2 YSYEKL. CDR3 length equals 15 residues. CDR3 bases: TGCGCCAGCAGCCAAGAATACAGGGTCGCCTACGAGCAGTACTTC. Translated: CASSQEYRVAYEQYF.

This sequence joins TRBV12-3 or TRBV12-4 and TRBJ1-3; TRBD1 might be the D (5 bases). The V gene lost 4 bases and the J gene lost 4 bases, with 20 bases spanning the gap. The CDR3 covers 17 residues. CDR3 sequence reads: CASSSHSWGTGGNTIYF. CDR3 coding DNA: TGTGCCAGCAGTTCCCACTCCTGGGGCACGGGAGGAAACACCATATATTTT.

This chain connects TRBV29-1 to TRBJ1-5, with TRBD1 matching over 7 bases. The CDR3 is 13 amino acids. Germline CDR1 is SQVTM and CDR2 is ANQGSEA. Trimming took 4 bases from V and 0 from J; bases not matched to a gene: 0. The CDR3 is CSVGDSSNQPQHF. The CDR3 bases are TGCAGCGTTGGGGACAGTAGCAATCAGCCCCAGCATTTT. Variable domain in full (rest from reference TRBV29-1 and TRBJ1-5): SAVISQKPSRDICQRGTSLTIQCQVDSQVTMMFWYRQQPGQSLTLIATANQGSEATYESGFVIDKFPISRPNLTFSTLTVSNMSPEDSSIYLCSVGDSSNQPQHFGDGTRLSIL.

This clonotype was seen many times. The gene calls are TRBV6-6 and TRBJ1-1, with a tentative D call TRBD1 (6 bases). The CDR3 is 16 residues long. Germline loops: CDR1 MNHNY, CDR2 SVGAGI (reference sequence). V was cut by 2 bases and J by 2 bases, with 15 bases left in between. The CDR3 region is CASSYPPGDRNTEAFF. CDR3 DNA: TGTGCCAGCAGTTACCCCCCAGGGGACCGAAACACTGAAGCTTTCTTT.

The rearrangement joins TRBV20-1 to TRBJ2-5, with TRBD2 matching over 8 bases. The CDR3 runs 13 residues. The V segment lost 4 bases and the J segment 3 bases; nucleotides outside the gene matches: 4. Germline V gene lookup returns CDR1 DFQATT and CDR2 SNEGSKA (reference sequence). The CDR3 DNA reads TGCAGTGCTACCCCACTAGCGGAAGAGACCCAGTACTTC. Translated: CSATPLAEETQYF.

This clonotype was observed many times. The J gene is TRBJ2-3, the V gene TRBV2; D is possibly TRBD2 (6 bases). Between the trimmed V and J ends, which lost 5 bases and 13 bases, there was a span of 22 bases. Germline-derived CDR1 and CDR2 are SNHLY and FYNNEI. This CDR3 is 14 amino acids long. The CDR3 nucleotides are TGTGCCAGCAGTACTGGTACTAGCCCCCCCAATGAGTATTTT. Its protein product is CASSTGTSPPNEYF.

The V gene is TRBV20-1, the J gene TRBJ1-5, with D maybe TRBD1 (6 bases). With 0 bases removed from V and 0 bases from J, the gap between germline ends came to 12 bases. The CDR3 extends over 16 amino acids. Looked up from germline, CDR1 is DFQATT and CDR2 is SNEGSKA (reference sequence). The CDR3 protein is CSARDRTADSNQPQHF. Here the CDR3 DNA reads TGCAGTGCTAGAGATCGGACAGCCGATAGCAATCAGCCCCAGCATTTT.

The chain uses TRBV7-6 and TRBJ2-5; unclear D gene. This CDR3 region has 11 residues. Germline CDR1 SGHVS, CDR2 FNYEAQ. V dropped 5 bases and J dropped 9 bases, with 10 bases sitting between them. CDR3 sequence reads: CASSGRVSQYF. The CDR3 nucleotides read TGTGCCAGCAGCGGCCGGGTCTCCCAGTACTTC.

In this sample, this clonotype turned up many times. CDR3 loop: CASSTSYNEQFF. Written as DNA, the CDR3 is TGCGCCAGCAGTACTAGCTACAATGAGCAGTTCTTC. The rearrangement links TRBV5-1 to TRBJ2-1; TRBD2 might be the D (5 bases). CDR1 and CDR2 (germline): SGHRS, YFSETQ. The CDR3 has 12 amino acids. V lost 5 bases, J lost 3 bases, and 6 bases lay in between.

CDR3 amino acids: CASSFLRLASGSTWELFF. The DNA for the CDR3 is TGTGCCAGCAGTTTTTTGCGTTTGGCTAGCGGGAGTACTTGGGAGCTGTTTTTT. J is TRBJ2-2 and V is TRBV28; 10 bases line up with TRBD2. The CDR3 has 18 residues. The V gene's germline CDR1 is MDHEN and CDR2 SYDVKM. J gave up 9 bases and V 3 bases, and 16 bases lay outside the gene matches. The whole variable domain, remainder taken from reference TRBV28 and TRBJ2-2, is DVKVTQSSRYLVKRTGEKVFLECVQDMDHENMFWYRQDPGLGLRLIYFSYDVKMKEKGDIPEGYSVSREKKERFSLILESASTNQTSMYLCASSFLRLASGSTWELFFGEGSRLTVL.

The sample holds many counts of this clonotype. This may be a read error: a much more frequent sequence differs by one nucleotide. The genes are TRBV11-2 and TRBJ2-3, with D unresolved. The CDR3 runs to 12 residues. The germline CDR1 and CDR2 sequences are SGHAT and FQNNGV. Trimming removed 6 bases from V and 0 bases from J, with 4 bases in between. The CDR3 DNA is TGTGCCAGCAGACCTAGCACAGATACGCAGTATTTT. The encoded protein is CASRPSTDTQYF.

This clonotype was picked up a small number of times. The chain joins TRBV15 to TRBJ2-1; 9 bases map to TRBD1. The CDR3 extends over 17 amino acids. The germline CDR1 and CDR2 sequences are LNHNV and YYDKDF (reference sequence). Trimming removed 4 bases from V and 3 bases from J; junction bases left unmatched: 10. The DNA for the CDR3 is TGTGCCACCAGCACCCTAACCGGGACAGGGAACTACAATGAGCAGTTCTTC. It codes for CATSTLTGTGNYNEQFF.

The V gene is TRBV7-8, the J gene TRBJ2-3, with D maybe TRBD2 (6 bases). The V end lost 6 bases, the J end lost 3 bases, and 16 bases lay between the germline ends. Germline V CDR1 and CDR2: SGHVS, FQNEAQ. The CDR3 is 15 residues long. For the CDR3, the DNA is TGTGCCAGCAGTTCTCCGACGGAGGGGACAGATACGCAGTATTTT. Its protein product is CASSSPTEGTDTQYF.

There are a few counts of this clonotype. This CDR3 is CASSPRGLGAGELFF. CDR3 coding DNA: TGTGCCAGCAGCCCAAGGGGACTCGGGGCCGGGGAGCTGTTTTTT. The rearrangement joins TRBV5-6 to TRBJ2-2; D is perhaps TRBD2 (6 bases). CDR3 size: 15 residues. Germline-derived CDR1 and CDR2 are SGHDT and YYEEEE. Trimming shortened V by 4 bases and J by 6 bases, and 16 bases separated the two germline ends.

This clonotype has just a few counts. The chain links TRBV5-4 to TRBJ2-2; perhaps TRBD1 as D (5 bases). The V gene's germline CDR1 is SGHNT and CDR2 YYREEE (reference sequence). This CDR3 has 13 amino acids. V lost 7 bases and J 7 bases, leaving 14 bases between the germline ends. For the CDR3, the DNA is TGTGCCAGCCGTAAAGGGGTTGGCGGGGAGCTGTTTTTT. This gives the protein CASRKGVGGELFF.

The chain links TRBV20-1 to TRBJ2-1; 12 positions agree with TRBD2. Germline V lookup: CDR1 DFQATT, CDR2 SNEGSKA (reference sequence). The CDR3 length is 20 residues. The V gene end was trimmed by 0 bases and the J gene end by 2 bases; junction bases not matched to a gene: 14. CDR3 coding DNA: TGCAGTGCTAGAGACCCCTACCTTGATCTAGCGGGAGGGGCCTACAATGAGCAGTTCTTC. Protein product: CSARDPYLDLAGGAYNEQFF.

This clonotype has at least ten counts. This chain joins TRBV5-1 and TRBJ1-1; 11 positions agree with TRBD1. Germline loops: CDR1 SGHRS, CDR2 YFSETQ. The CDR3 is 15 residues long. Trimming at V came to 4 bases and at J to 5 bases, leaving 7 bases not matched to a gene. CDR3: CASSHGQGAGTEAFF. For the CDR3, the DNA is TGCGCCAGCAGCCATGGACAGGGGGCGGGAACTGAAGCTTTCTTT.

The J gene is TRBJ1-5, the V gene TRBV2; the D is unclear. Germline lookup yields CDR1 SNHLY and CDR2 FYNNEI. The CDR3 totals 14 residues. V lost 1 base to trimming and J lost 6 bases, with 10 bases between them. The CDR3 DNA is TGTGCCAGCAGTGAAGGACGTCTGGGTCAGCCCCAGCATTTT. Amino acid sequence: CASSEGRLGQPQHF.

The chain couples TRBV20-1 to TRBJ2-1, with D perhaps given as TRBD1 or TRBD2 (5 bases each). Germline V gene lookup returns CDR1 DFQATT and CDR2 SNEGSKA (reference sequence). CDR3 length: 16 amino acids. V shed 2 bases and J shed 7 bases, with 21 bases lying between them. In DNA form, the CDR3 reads TGCAGTGCTAGACTCTCCGGGACCCCCAATTGGAATGAGCAGTTCTTC. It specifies CSARLSGTPNWNEQFF.

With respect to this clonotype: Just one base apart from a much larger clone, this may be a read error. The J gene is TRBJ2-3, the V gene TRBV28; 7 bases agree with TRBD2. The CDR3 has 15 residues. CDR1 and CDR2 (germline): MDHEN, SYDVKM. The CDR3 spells CASPPMGGSTDTQCF. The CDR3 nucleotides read TGTGCCAGCCCCCCTATGGGAGGGAGCACAGATACGCAGTGTTTT.

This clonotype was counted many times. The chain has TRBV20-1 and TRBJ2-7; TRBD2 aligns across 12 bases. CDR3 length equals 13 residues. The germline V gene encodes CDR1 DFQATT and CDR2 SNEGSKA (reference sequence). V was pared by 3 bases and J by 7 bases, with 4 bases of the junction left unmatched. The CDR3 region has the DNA TGCAGTGCTAGCCCACTAGCGGGAGGTGAGCAGTACTTC. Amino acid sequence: CSASPLAGGEQYF.